Listed here is a single T cell receptor (beta chain). The record originates from a study of control samples from healthy donors and cancer patients. Clones were read by immunoSEQ multiplex PCR, and TCRdb kept only the in-frame ones, dropping some. The data contain about 140,000 clones, roughly nine tenths of them singletons. This clonotype was sampled from a woman in her 30s in good health. The sequenced sample was blood.

The CDR3 nucleotides are TGTGCCAGCAGCTTTTCTAGCGGAGGAAATGAGCAGTTCTTC. Amino acid sequence: CASSFSSGGNEQFF. The gene calls are TRBV5-4 and TRBJ2-1; 7 nucleotides agree with TRBD2. CDR3 size: 14 residues. Germline assignment: CDR1 SGHNT and CDR2 YYREEE (reference sequence). With 2 bases clipped from V and 7 bases from J, the junction kept 6 bases outside the gene matches.